These 7 T cell receptor beta chains came from one sample sequenced in a study of cytomegalovirus exposure and HLA in healthy donors. The protocol was immunoSEQ multiplex PCR, while the TCRdb copy is restricted to in-frame clones and leaves out a portion. The repertoire holds 150,000 to 200,000 clones, with 70% to 90% as singletons. The sequenced material came from PBMCs. These receptors all stem from a man younger than 30 in good health and CMV-seronegative.

The CDR3 protein is CASSGGGRAWETQYF. CDR3 DNA sequence: TGTGCCAGCAGTGGGGGCGGGAGGGCCTGGGAGACCCAGTACTTC. This chain connects TRBV25-1 to TRBJ2-5, with 9 nucleotides matching TRBD2. This CDR3 comprises 15 residues. V lost 4 bases and J lost 5; bases outside the gene matches: 8. The germline CDR1 and CDR2 sequences are MGHDK and SYGVNS.

V is TRBV4-1 and J is TRBJ1-2; D is unresolved. V was cut by 5 bases and J by 10 bases, with 17 bases left in between. The length of the CDR3 is 13 residues. CDR1 and CDR2 (germline): MGHRA, YSYEKL. Here the CDR3 reads CASSSSGPIDYTF. The CDR3 region has the DNA TGCGCCAGCAGCTCGAGCGGGCCTATTGACTACACCTTC.

The rearrangement links TRBV5-1 to TRBJ2-1; D is uncertain. CDR3 size: 15 residues. CDR1 SGHRS and CDR2 YFSETQ come from the germline V gene. Trimming took 2 bases from V and 0 from J, leaving 9 bases between them. The CDR3 nucleotides read TGCGCCAGCAGCTTCAGTTCTAGCTCCTACAATGAGCAGTTCTTC. It encodes CASSFSSSSYNEQFF. Filled out from reference TRBV5-1 and TRBJ2-1, the complete variable domain reads KAGVTQTPRYLIKTRGQQVTLSCSPISGHRSVSWYQQTPGQGLQFLFEYFSETQRNKGNFPGRFSGRQFSNSRSEMNVSTLELGDSALYLCASSFSSSSYNEQFFGPGTRLTVL.

The chain has TRBV7-9 and TRBJ1-2; D is undetermined. CDR3 length: 15 amino acids. Germline CDR1 and CDR2: SEHNR and FQNEAQ (reference sequence). V lost 5 bases, J lost 1 base, and 14 bases lay in between. Written as DNA, the CDR3 is TGTGCCAGCAGCCACACCCCTCAGGTTAACTATGGCTACACCTTC. Amino acid sequence: CASSHTPQVNYGYTF.

On this clone itself: A read error may produce the germline difference seen at one junction end. This chain uses TRBV10-1 with TRBJ1-1, with D perhaps matching TRBD1 (6 bases). In germline, CDR1 is WNHNN, CDR2 SYGVQD (reference sequence). This CDR3 comprises 15 residues. The CDR3 nucleotides are TGCGCCAGCCGTGAGACAGGAACGGCGAACACTGAAGCTTTCTTT. Protein: CASRETGTANTEAFF.

The chain has TRBV6-1 and TRBJ1-5; 12 nucleotides match TRBD1. The trim removed 8 bases at V and 8 bases at J, leaving 7 bases unmatched. Per the germline V gene, CDR1 is MNHNS and CDR2 is SASEGT. The CDR3 consists of 14 residues. CDR3 amino acids: CASHRDRGLEPQHF. The CDR3 DNA follows: TGTGCCAGCCACCGGGACAGGGGGCTAGAGCCCCAGCATTTT.

This clone appeared a single time. V is TRBV11-2 and J is TRBJ1-1; D perhaps matches TRBD1 (5 bases). V lost 0 bases and J 5 bases, leaving 10 bases between the germline ends. The CDR3 runs to 14 residues. The germline CDR1 and CDR2 sequences are SGHAT and FQNNGV. The chain's CDR3 is CASSLDLGPTEAFF. CDR3 sequence (DNA): TGTGCCAGCAGCTTAGATCTGGGGCCAACTGAAGCTTTCTTT. Full variable domain (missing parts from reference TRBV11-2 and TRBJ1-1): EAGVAQSPRYKIIEKRQSVAFWCNPISGHATLYWYQQILGQGPKLLIQFQNNGVVDDSQLPKDRFSAERLKGVDSTLKIQPAKLEDSAVYLCASSLDLGPTEAFFGQGTRLTVV.